A single sample gave rise to the 30 T cell receptor beta chains below, sequenced in a study of blood T cell repertoires in COVID-19. TCRdb's table, derived via immunoSEQ multiplex PCR, lists solely in-frame clones and lacks some. The sample records some 130,000 clones, about 92% being singletons. The sequenced sample was peripheral blood. The origin of the receptors is a man between 60 and 75 years old with COVID-19, enrolled during active disease.

V usage is TRBV15 and J usage is TRBJ2-5; D unresolved. There are 12 residues in the CDR3. With 3 bases removed from V and 5 bases from J, the gap between germline ends came to 7 bases. CDR1 is LNHNV and CDR2 is YYDKDF in the germline V gene (reference sequence). As DNA, the CDR3 is TGTGCCACCAGCAGGGAGAGGGAGACCCAGTACTTC. Its translation is CATSRERETQYF.

This chain joins TRBV5-4 and TRBJ1-4; no reliable D call. V lost 3 bases and J lost 4, with 10 bases in between. The CDR3 totals 14 residues. Germline CDR1 SGHNT, CDR2 YYREEE (reference sequence). CDR3 sequence (DNA): TGTGCCAGCAGCTCCCGGGATTTTAATGAAAAACTGTTTTTT. Encoded protein: CASSSRDFNEKLFF.

This clone has a handful of counts. The J gene is TRBJ2-7, the V gene TRBV15; maybe TRBD2 (6 bases). The CDR3 runs to 13 residues. V shed 4 bases and J shed 2 bases, with 9 bases lying between them. In germline, CDR1 is LNHNV, CDR2 YYDKDF (reference sequence). The CDR3 DNA is TGTGCCACCAGCACTAGCGAAGCCTACGAGCAGTACTTC. Translating gives CATSTSEAYEQYF.

J is TRBJ2-2 and V is TRBV5-1, with D perhaps TRBD2 (6 bases). The CDR3 is made up of 15 amino acids. The germline gives CDR1 SGHRS, CDR2 YFSETQ. V dropped 0 bases and J dropped 1 base, with 7 bases sitting between them. In DNA, the CDR3 is TGCGCCAGCAGCTTGGGCGGGGTGAACACCGGGGAGCTGTTTTTT. Encoded protein: CASSLGGVNTGELFF.

A single count supports this clone. The chain uses TRBV7-9 and TRBJ2-3, with 11 bases fitting TRBD2. The CDR3 length is 16 residues. The J segment lost 0 bases and the V segment lost 3 bases, leaving 2 bases of the junction unmatched. The V gene's germline CDR1 is SEHNR and CDR2 FQNEAQ (reference sequence). DNA for the CDR3: TGTGCCAGCAGCTTGGGACTAGCGGCGAGCACAGATACGCAGTATTTT. Protein sequence: CASSLGLAASTDTQYF.

This clone was picked up many times. The chain recombines TRBV19 with TRBJ1-2; the D gene is possibly TRBD1 (5 bases). Germline CDR1 and CDR2: LNHDA and SQIVND (reference sequence). The CDR3 is 11 amino acids. V lost 8 bases and J lost 1, with 5 bases in between. CDR3 in DNA: TGTGCCAGTGGACATAACTATGGCTACACCTTC. Encoded protein: CASGHNYGYTF.

This chain links TRBV7-3 with TRBJ2-2; 7 bases align to TRBD1. Germline CDR1 SGHTA, CDR2 FQGTGA. J was trimmed by 6 bases and V by 4 bases; bases with no gene match: 8. This CDR3 contains 15 residues. CDR3 amino acids: CASSSSTTGAGELFF. CDR3 DNA sequence: TGTGCCAGCAGCTCCTCAACAACAGGGGCCGGGGAGCTGTTTTTT.

CDR3 bases: TGTGCCAGCAGTGAATATCCGGGAGGGGGCCTCCAAGAGACCCAGTACTTC. The encoded protein is CASSEYPGGGLQETQYF. The rearrangement uses TRBV25-1 and TRBJ2-5; weak D call: TRBD2 (8 bases). The CDR3 contains 17 residues. The germline V gene has CDR1 MGHDK and CDR2 SYGVNS. V was trimmed by 0 bases and J by 1 base, leaving 15 bases between them.

V usage is TRBV2 and J usage is TRBJ1-5; maybe TRBD1 (6 bases). Per the germline V gene, CDR1 is SNHLY and CDR2 is FYNNEI. V dropped 4 bases and J dropped 3 bases, with 13 bases sitting between them. This CDR3 spans 15 amino acids. Here the CDR3 reads CASSGDTSSNQPQHF. CDR3 nucleotide sequence: TGTGCCAGCAGTGGGGACACGTCATCCAATCAGCCCCAGCATTTT.

The chain joins TRBV7-2 to TRBJ2-7; TRBD2 might be the D (5 bases). The CDR3 length is 16 residues. Looked up from germline, CDR1 is SGHTA and CDR2 is FQGNSA. Trimming removed 1 base at V and 5 bases at J, with 18 bases between. CDR3 coding DNA: TGTGCCAGCAGCTTAGTCAGCGGACGGGATGGCCACGAGCAGTACTTC. It codes for CASSLVSGRDGHEQYF.

J is TRBJ2-2 and V is TRBV19; 8 nucleotides line up with TRBD1. Trimming took 1 base from V and 6 from J; bases not matched to a gene: 10. This CDR3 region has 17 residues. The germline V gene has CDR1 LNHDA and CDR2 SQIVND (reference sequence). Written as DNA, the CDR3 is TGTGCCAGTAGTATAGCGGGACCTGACAGGGGATCCGGGGAGCTGTTTTTT. It specifies CASSIAGPDRGSGELFF.

This chain uses TRBV7-9 with TRBJ1-2, with 9 bases aligning to TRBD1. CDR3 length equals 16 residues. Losses at the gene ends were 4 bases for V and 2 bases for J; bases not matched to a gene: 8. Germline CDR1 SEHNR, CDR2 FQNEAQ (reference sequence). The DNA of the CDR3 is TGTGCCAGCAGCTCGAACCCGGGACAGGGAAACTATGGCTACACCTTC. Translating gives CASSSNPGQGNYGYTF. The variable domain in full, with the rest retrieved from reference TRBV7-9 and TRBJ1-2, is DTGVSQNPRHKITKRGQNVTFRCDPISEHNRLYWYRQTLGQGPEFLTYFQNEAQLEKSRLLSDRFSAERPKGSFSTLEIQRTEQGDSAMYLCASSSNPGQGNYGYTFGSGTRLTVV.

The chain employs TRBV7-2 and TRBJ2-1, with TRBD2 matching 7 bases. CDR1 is SGHTA and CDR2 is FQGNSA in the germline V gene. J gave up 7 bases and V 0 bases, and 6 bases lay outside the gene matches. This CDR3 comprises 15 residues. CDR3 amino acids: CASSLAGGQSNEQFF. For the CDR3, the DNA is TGTGCCAGCAGCTTAGCGGGAGGGCAGTCAAATGAGCAGTTCTTC.

V and J are TRBV9 and TRBJ2-7; a weak D match, TRBD1 (6 bases). Germline V gene lookup returns CDR1 SGDLS and CDR2 YYNGEE. V dropped 0 bases and J dropped 7 bases, with 11 bases sitting between them. CDR3 size: 13 residues. The DNA of the CDR3 is TGTGCCAGCAGCGTAGGACAGGTAGGGGAGCAGTACTTC. This sequence encodes CASSVGQVGEQYF. Combining the CDR3 with reference TRBV9 and TRBJ2-7 gives the whole variable domain DSGVTQTPKHLITATGQRVTLRCSPRSGDLSVYWYQQSLDQGLQFLIQYYNGEERAKGNILERFSAQQFPDLHSELNLSSLELGDSALYFCASSVGQVGEQYFGPGTRLTVT.

The V gene is TRBV30, the J gene TRBJ2-1; 7 nucleotides line up with TRBD2. Germline V gives CDR1 GTSNPN, CDR2 SVGIG (reference sequence). Germline trimming cut 0 bases from V and 7 bases from J; bases unmatched to any gene: 9. The CDR3 runs to 15 residues. This CDR3 is CAWSVPSGVGNEQFF. The CDR3 coding sequence is TGTGCCTGGAGTGTACCCAGCGGGGTTGGGAATGAGCAGTTCTTC.

This clone was detected only once. This chain links TRBV4-1 with TRBJ1-5; D unresolved. Per germline, CDR1 MGHRA and CDR2 YSYEKL. CDR3 length: 16 amino acids. V was clipped by 4 bases and J by 5 bases, with 18 bases between them. CDR3 in amino acids: CASSLGGAGEHQPQHF. The DNA of the CDR3 is TGCGCCAGCAGCCTCGGTGGAGCTGGGGAGCATCAGCCCCAGCATTTT.

This clone has only one observation. This chain joins TRBV5-4 and TRBJ2-1; 8 nucleotides line up with TRBD2. Germline CDR1 reads SGHNT; CDR2 reads YYREEE (reference sequence). V lost 5 bases to trimming and J lost 6 bases; unmatched junction nucleotides: 7. The CDR3 consists of 14 residues. The CDR3 DNA reads as TGTGCCAGCAGAGATGAGCGGGGGCCCAATGAGCAGTTCTTC. Amino acids: CASRDERGPNEQFF.

This chain joins TRBV6-6 and TRBJ2-5, with TRBD2 matching over 8 bases. This CDR3 has 16 residues. The J segment lost 4 bases and the V segment lost 4 bases, leaving 11 bases of the junction unmatched. Germline CDR1 is MNHNY and CDR2 is SVGAGI (reference sequence). The CDR3 DNA reads as TGTGCCAGCAGTTCCCCCGGGACTAGAGGAGGAGAGACCCAGTACTTC. It encodes CASSSPGTRGGETQYF.

This clone was detected only once. The V call is TRBV25-1, the J call TRBJ2-7; D gene ambiguous. Per the germline V gene, CDR1 is MGHDK and CDR2 is SYGVNS. The V end lost 2 bases, the J end lost 6 bases, and 8 bases lay between the germline ends. The CDR3 spans 12 residues. This CDR3 reads CASSEGSFEQYF. In DNA, the CDR3 is TGTGCCAGCAGTGAAGGTAGCTTCGAGCAGTACTTC.

V usage is TRBV5-1 and J usage is TRBJ2-3; D remains ambiguous. V was cut by 0 bases and J by 0 bases, with 11 bases left in between. CDR3 size: 16 residues. Germline assignment: CDR1 SGHRS and CDR2 YFSETQ. CDR3 in amino acids: CASSLEAGPSTDTQYF. The CDR3 bases are TGCGCCAGCAGCTTGGAGGCAGGTCCTAGCACAGATACGCAGTATTTT.

The V call is TRBV15, the J call TRBJ2-1; D gene uncertain. Germline V lookup: CDR1 LNHNV, CDR2 YYDKDF (reference sequence). V lost 5 bases, J lost 0 bases, and 17 bases lay in between. This CDR3 has 17 residues. The CDR3 region is CATSSRPQRSSYNEQFF. The CDR3 DNA follows: TGTGCCACCAGCTCCCGCCCTCAGCGAAGCTCCTACAATGAGCAGTTCTTC.

V is TRBV30 and J is TRBJ2-6, with D possibly matching TRBD1 (6 bases). The length of the CDR3 is 14 residues. Germline assignment: CDR1 GTSNPN and CDR2 SVGIG (reference sequence). V was clipped by 8 bases and J by 2 bases, with 13 bases between them. Here the CDR3 DNA reads TGTGCCATGGGGGCGTCTGCTGGGGCCAACGTCCTGACTTTC. Amino acids: CAMGASAGANVLTF.

The chain joins TRBV4-2 to TRBJ1-5, with TRBD1 matching 7 bases. The V segment lost 0 bases and the J segment 11 bases; nucleotides outside the gene matches: 7. The CDR3 is 14 residues long. CDR1 is LGHNA, CDR2 YNFKEQ, per germline. CDR3 sequence reads: CASSQDRQGGTQHF. CDR3 bases: TGTGCCAGCAGCCAAGATCGACAGGGCGGGACCCAGCATTTT.

The chain combines TRBV5-4 with TRBJ1-4; 8 positions match TRBD1. J was trimmed by 8 bases and V by 4 bases; bases with no gene match: 13. The CDR3 extends over 16 amino acids. The germline V gene has CDR1 SGHNT and CDR2 YYREEE (reference sequence). CDR3 region: CASSHSDRANGEKLFF. The DNA of the CDR3 is TGTGCCAGCAGCCACTCGGACAGGGCGAACGGCGAAAAACTGTTTTTT.

This chain joins TRBV4-1 and TRBJ1-2, with a possible D match to TRBD1 (6 bases). With 0 bases removed from V and 8 bases from J, the gap between germline ends came to 13 bases. The CDR3 totals 14 residues. Looked up from germline, CDR1 is MGHRA and CDR2 is YSYEKL. The DNA for the CDR3 is TGCGCCAGCAGCCAAGAAGCACAGGGCGGCGGCTACACCTTC. Amino acids: CASSQEAQGGGYTF.

CDR3: CASSSKTGLNEKLFF. The CDR3 DNA reads as TGCGCCAGCAGCTCCAAGACAGGCCTTAATGAAAAACTGTTTTTT. The J gene is TRBJ1-4, the V gene TRBV5-1; TRBD1 might be the D (6 bases). This CDR3 contains 15 residues. The germline CDR1 and CDR2 sequences are SGHRS and YFSETQ. Trimming left V 3 bases short and J 4 bases short, with 13 bases between. Full variable domain (rest looked up from reference TRBV5-1 and TRBJ1-4): KAGVTQTPRYLIKTRGQQVTLSCSPISGHRSVSWYQQTPGQGLQFLFEYFSETQRNKGNFPGRFSGRQFSNSRSEMNVSTLELGDSALYLCASSSKTGLNEKLFFGSGTQLSVL.

The sample holds a few counts of this clone. The rearrangement uses TRBV11-2 and TRBJ2-1; the match to TRBD2 covers 7 bases. V trimming: 5 bases; J trimming: 5 bases; junction bases outside the gene matches: 6. Germline loops: CDR1 SGHAT, CDR2 FQNNGV. The CDR3 is made up of 14 amino acids. The CDR3 loop reads CASSPLAVHNEQFF. The DNA of the CDR3 is TGTGCCAGCAGCCCTCTAGCGGTACACAATGAGCAGTTCTTC.

V gene TRBV14 combines with J gene TRBJ2-4; a possible D gene is TRBD1 (6 bases). Per germline, CDR1 SGHDN and CDR2 FVKESK. The CDR3 covers 13 residues. V lost 0 bases, J lost 7 bases, and 7 bases lay in between. CDR3 loop: CASSQDRGNIQYF. In DNA form, the CDR3 reads TGTGCCAGCAGCCAAGATAGGGGGAACATTCAGTACTTC.

The chain joins TRBV5-1 to TRBJ2-1; the match to TRBD2 covers 9 bases. Germline V gives CDR1 SGHRS, CDR2 YFSETQ. Unmatched junction bases numbered 13, after V lost 4 bases and J lost 8 bases. The CDR3 has 16 residues. CDR3 nucleotide sequence: TGCGCCAGCAGCGGCGATTTGGGACTAGCTCTCGATGAGCAGTTCTTC. Translation gives CASSGDLGLALDEQFF.

The chain links TRBV3-1 (or the pseudogene TRBV3-2) to TRBJ2-7, with a weak D call TRBD1 (5 bases). There are 15 residues in the CDR3. Deletions cut 0 bases from V and 2 bases from J, with 11 bases between. The germline V gene has CDR1 LGHDT and CDR2 YNNKEL (reference sequence). Written as DNA, the CDR3 is TGTGCCAGCAGCCAAGACCCCGGCAGGGCCTACGAGCAGTACTTC. It translates to CASSQDPGRAYEQYF.